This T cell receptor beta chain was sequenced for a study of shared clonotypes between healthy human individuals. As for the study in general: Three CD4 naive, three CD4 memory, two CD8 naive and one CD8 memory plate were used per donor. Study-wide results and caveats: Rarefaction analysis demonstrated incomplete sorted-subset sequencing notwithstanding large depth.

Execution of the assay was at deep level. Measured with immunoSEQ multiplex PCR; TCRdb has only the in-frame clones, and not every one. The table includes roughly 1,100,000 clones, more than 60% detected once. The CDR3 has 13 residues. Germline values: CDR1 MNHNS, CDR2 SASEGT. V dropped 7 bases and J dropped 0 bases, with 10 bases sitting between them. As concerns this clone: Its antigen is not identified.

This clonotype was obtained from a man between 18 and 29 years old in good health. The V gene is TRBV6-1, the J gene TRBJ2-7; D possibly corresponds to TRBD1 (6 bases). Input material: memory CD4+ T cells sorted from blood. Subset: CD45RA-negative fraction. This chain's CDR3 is CASKRGGSYEQYF. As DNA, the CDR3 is TGTGCCAGCAAACGAGGGGGCTCCTACGAGCAGTACTTC.